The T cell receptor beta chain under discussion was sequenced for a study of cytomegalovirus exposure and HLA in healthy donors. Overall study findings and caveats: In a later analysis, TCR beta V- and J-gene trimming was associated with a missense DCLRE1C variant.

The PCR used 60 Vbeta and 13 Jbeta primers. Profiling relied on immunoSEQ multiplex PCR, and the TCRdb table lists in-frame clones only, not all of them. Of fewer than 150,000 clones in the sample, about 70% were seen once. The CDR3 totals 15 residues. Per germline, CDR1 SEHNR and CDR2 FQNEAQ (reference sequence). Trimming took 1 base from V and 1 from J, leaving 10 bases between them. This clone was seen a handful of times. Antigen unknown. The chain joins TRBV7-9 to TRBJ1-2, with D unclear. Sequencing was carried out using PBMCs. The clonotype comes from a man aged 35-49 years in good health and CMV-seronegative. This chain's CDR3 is CASSLDGSDNYGYTF. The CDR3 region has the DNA TGTGCCAGCAGCTTAGACGGTTCCGATAACTATGGCTACACCTTC.